This T cell receptor (beta chain) was recovered during a study of blood T cell repertoires in COVID-19. Study-wide background: COVID-19 samples collected from the United States, Italy and Spain covered acute and convalescent phases. T cells, B-cell-depleted T cells, or PBMCs provided the cDNA or gDNA that served as material.

The age range of participants was about 18 to 89 years, with residence in roughly 25 US areas. Cohorts were determined from participant-reported clinical history. Clones were sequenced by immunoSEQ multiplex PCR, and TCRdb holds only the in-frame ones, with some missing. The table lists under 200,000 clones, roughly 83% of them singletons. A single count supports this clone. The source is a woman aged 55-70 years who had recovered from COVID-19. The sample consisted of PBMCs or T cells enriched from blood (not recorded which).

Here the CDR3 reads CAWTGEANYGYTF. The CDR3 DNA sequence: TGTGCCTGGACAGGGGAAGCTAACTATGGCTACACCTTC. The rearrangement links TRBV30 to TRBJ1-2, with a tentative D call TRBD1 (6 bases). Germline V gene lookup returns CDR1 GTSNPN and CDR2 SVGIG (reference sequence). The V end was cut by 4 bases, the J end by 0 bases, with 9 bases between. The CDR3 has 13 amino acids.